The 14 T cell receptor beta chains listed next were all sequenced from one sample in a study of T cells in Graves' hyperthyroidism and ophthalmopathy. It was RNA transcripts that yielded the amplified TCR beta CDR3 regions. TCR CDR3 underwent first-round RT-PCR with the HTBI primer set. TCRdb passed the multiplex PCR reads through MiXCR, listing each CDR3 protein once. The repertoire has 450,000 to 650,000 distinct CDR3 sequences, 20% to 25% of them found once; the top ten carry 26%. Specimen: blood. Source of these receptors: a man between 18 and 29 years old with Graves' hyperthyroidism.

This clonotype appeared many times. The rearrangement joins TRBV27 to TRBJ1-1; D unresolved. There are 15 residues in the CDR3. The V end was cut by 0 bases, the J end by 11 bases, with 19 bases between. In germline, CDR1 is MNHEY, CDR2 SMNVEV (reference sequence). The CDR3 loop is CASSLSVAASQHAFF. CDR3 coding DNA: TGTGCCAGCAGTTTATCGGTGGCAGCCTCTCAACACGCTTTCTTT.

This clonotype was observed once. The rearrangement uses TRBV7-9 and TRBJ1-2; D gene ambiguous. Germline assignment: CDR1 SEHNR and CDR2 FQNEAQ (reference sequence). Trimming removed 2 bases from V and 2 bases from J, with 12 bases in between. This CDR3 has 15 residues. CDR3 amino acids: CASSLSGFVNYGYTF. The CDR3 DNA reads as TGTGCCAGCAGCTTATCAGGATTCGTAAACTATGGCTACACCTTC.

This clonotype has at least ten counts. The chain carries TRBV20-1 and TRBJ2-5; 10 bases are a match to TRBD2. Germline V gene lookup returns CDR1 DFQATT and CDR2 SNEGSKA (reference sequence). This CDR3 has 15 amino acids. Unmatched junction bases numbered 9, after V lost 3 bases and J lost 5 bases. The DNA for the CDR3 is TGCAGTGCTAGTCACGGTAGCGGGGGGCAGGAGACCCAGTACTTC. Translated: CSASHGSGGQETQYF.

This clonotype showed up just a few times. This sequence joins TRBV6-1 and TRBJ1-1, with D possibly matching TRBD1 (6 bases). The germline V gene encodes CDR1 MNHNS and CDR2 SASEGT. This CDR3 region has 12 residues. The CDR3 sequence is CAGGAANTEAFF. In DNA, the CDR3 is TGTGCTGGGGGGGCGGCGAACACTGAAGCTTTCTTT.

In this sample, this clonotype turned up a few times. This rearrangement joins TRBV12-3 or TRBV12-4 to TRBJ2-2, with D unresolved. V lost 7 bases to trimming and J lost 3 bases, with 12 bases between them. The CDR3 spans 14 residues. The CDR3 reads CASTGLWDTGELFF. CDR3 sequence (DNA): TGTGCCAGCACCGGCCTCTGGGACACCGGGGAGCTGTTTTTT.

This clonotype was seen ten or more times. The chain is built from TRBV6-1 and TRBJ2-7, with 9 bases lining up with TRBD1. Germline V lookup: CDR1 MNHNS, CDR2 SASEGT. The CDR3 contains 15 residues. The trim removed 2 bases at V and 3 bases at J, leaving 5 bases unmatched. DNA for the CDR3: TGTGCCAGCAGTGAAACGGACAGGGGAAACTACGAGCAGTACTTC. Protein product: CASSETDRGNYEQYF.

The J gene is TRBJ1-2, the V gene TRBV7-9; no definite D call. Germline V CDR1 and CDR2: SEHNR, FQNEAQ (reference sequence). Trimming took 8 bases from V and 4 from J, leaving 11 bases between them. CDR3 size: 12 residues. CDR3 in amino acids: CASSGNPYGYTF. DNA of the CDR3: TGTGCCAGCTCCGGCAACCCCTATGGCTACACCTTC.

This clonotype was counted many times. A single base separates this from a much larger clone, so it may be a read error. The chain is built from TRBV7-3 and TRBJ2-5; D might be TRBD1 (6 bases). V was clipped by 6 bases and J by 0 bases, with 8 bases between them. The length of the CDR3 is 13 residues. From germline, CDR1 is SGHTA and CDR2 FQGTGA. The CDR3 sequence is CASSRTDQETQYF. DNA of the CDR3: TGTGCCAGCAGTAGGACAGACCAAGAGACCCAGTACTTC.

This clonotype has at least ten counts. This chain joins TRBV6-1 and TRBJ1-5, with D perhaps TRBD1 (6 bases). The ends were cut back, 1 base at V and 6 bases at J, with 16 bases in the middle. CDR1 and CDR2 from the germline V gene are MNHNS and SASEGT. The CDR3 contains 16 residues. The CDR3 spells CASSEVAGEGGQPQHF. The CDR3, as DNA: TGTGCCAGCAGTGAAGTAGCAGGGGAGGGGGGTCAGCCCCAGCATTTT.

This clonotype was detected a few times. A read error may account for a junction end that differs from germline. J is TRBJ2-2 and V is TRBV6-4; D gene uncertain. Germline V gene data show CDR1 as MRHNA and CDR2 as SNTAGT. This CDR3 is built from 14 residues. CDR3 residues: CASSYSQVPGELFF. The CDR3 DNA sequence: TGTGCCAGCAGTTACTCGCAGGTCCCCGGGGAGCTGTTTTTT.

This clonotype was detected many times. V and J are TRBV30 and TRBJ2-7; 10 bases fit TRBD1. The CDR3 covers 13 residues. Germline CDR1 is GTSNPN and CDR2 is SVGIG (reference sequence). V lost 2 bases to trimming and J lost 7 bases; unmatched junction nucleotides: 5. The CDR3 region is CAWSRQGAGEQYF. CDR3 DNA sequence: TGTGCCTGGAGTCGACAGGGGGCCGGGGAGCAGTACTTC. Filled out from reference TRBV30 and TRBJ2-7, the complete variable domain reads SQTIHQWPATLVQPVGSPLSLECTVEGTSNPNLYWYRQAAGRGLQLLFYSVGIGQISSEVPQNLSASRPQDRQFILSSKKLLLSDSGFYLCAWSRQGAGEQYFGPGTRLTVT.

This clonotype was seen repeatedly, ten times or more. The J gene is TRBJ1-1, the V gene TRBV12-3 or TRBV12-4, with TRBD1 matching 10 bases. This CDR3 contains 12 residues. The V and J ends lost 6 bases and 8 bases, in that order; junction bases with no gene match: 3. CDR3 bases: TGTGCCAGCAGGACAGGGGGCGCCGAAGCTTTCTTT. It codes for CASRTGGAEAFF.

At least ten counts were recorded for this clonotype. As DNA, the CDR3 is TGTGCCAGTAGTATAGGGGGTGGGCAGGCCGGCCAGTACTTC. It is translated as CASSIGGGQAGQYF. The chain carries TRBV19 and TRBJ2-5; D is unresolved. V was shortened by 1 base and J by 10 bases, with 16 bases between the two germline ends. There are 14 residues in the CDR3. CDR1 and CDR2 from the germline V gene are LNHDA and SQIVND (reference sequence).

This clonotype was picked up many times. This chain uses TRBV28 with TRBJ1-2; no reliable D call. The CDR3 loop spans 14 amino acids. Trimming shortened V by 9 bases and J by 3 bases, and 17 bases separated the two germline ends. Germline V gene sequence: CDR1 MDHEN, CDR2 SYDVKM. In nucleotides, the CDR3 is TGTGCCAGTCGTCAGGCAGCGCGTGACTATGGCTACACCTTC. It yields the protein CASRQAARDYGYTF.